A selection of T cell receptor beta chains follows, all from one sample in a study of monozygotic twins with inflammatory bowel disease. Using the 5' RACE reads, TCRdb records one entry per CDR3 protein without DNA. In total, the table holds over 35,000 distinct CDR3 sequences. The specimen sequenced was blood. All receptors derive from a human donor with ulcerative colitis or Crohn's disease, or a healthy co-twin of an affected twin (not recorded which). The CDR3 runs from the conserved cysteine through the conserved F or W. Clone size is stated in some rows and not others, as once, few, many or a class when expanded.

TRBJ1-6	TRBV5-1	-	CASRTDVPRSPLHF
TRBJ1-2	TRBV12-3/TRBV12-4	medium-sized	CASSPRDYYGYTF
TRBJ2-3	TRBV28	-	CAGGGVSTDTQYF
TRBJ2-1	TRBV9	-	CASSVGVTSGGNEQFF
TRBJ2-1	TRBV11-2	-	CASSQRDGPNEQFF
TRBJ2-1	TRBV24-1	-	CATSDGQGAIYNEQFF
TRBJ2-7	TRBV6-2/TRBV6-3	-	CASSSPVSYEQYF
TRBJ1-3	TRBV30	-	CAWTSRGGGGNTIYF
TRBJ2-1	TRBV30	-	CAWSSGLAGLYEQFF
TRBJ2-2	TRBV10-1	-	CASSESKTAYTGELFF
TRBJ2-1	TRBV6-2/TRBV6-3	-	CASSWKRWGEEQFF
TRBJ1-6	TRBV30	-	CAWRALHFSPLHF
TRBJ1-2	TRBV12-3/TRBV12-4	-	CASSLRDGYTF
TRBJ1-6	TRBV20-1	-	CSAERTGRSYNSPLHF
TRBJ1-5	TRBV6-2/TRBV6-3	-	CASTQSGGRQYSNQPQHF
TRBJ2-3	TRBV3-1	-	CASSQELGRITDTQYF
TRBJ2-5	TRBV28	-	CASSRPRGGVETQYF
TRBJ2-3	TRBV12-3/TRBV12-4	-	CASSLAGVHTQYF
TRBJ2-7	TRBV20-1	-	CSASPESSYEQYF
TRBJ1-2	TRBV5-4	-	CASSFSVSNYGYTF
TRBJ2-7	TRBV2	-	CASRQTGAVYEQYF
TRBJ1-3	TRBV5-5	-	CASSRSQPSSGNTIYF
TRBJ2-7	TRBV7-2	-	CASSLSWTEYEQYF
TRBJ2-6	TRBV29-1	-	CSVEGGGQPTSGANVLTF
TRBJ2-7	TRBV5-1	-	CASSLEAGDLDEQYF
TRBJ1-1	TRBV6-5	-	CASLSRTEAFF
TRBJ1-5	TRBV28	-	CASSPGGTQPQHF
TRBJ2-2	TRBV28	-	CASREQGQNTGELFF
TRBJ2-7	TRBV7-8	-	CASSSRAAWSYEQYF
TRBJ2-1	TRBV28	-	CASSSNLMKSSYNEQFF
TRBJ2-1	TRBV4-1	-	CASSQEFDEQFF
TRBJ2-7	TRBV18	-	CASSPPSRVGEQYF
TRBJ2-3	TRBV3-1	-	CASSPIVPGLLAGVRTDTQYF
TRBJ1-5	TRBV5-4	-	CASSLDSQPQHF
TRBJ2-2	TRBV20-1	-	CSAREGLGATGELFF
TRBJ2-7	TRBV5-1	-	CASSLQGQQYF
TRBJ2-2	TRBV20-1	-	CSARAVGSGTIRSGTGELFF
TRBJ2-3	TRBV20-1	-	CSASRVGRYDTQYF
TRBJ2-5	TRBV5-1	-	CASTVGLAEETQYF
TRBJ2-2	TRBV7-2	-	CASSYGGELFF
TRBJ2-7	TRBV5-1	-	CASSKTGTGATNHPLYEQYF
TRBJ1-1	TRBV5-1	-	CASSLATAPEAFF
TRBJ2-5	TRBV2	medium-sized	CASLGQVQETQYF